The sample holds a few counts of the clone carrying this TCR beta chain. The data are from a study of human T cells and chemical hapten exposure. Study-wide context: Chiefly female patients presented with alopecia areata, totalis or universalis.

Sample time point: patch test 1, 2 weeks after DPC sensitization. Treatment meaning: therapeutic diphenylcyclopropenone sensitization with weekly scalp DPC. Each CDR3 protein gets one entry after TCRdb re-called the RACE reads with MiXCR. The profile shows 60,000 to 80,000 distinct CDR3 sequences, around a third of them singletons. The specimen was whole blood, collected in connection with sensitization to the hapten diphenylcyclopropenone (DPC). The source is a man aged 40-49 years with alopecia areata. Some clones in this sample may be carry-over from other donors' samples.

The CDR3 reads CASRPPQGEQFF. The CDR3 bases are TGTGCCAGCAGACCTCCTCAGGGTGAGCAGTTCTTC. V is TRBV6-2 or TRBV6-3 and J is TRBJ2-1, with a tentative D call TRBD1 (5 bases). Looked up from germline, CDR1 is MNHEY and CDR2 is SVGEGT. This CDR3 has 12 residues. V was shortened by 6 bases and J by 9 bases, with 12 bases between the two germline ends.